The rows below give T cell receptor beta chains drawn from one sample of a study of shared clonotypes between healthy human individuals. Some clones are missing from TCRdb's copy, which holds only in-frame ones; the method was immunoSEQ multiplex PCR. The data hold about 1.9 million clones, with 93% observed a single time. The sample taken for sequencing was naive CD8+ T cells from PBMCs. The receptor source for this set is a man aged 18 to 30 in good health. Some clones in this sample may be carry-over from other donors' samples. CDR3s include the opening cysteine and the closing phenylalanine or tryptophan. Fields, in order: D gene, V gene, clone size, J gene, CDR3 DNA, CDR3 protein. A D gene is named only where the DNA matches it firmly. The size field is filled for only some rows; it gives once, few, many or a size class.

NA	TRBV19	NA	TRBJ1-1	TGTGCCAGTAGTCGCGGCTCATTCATGAACACTGAAGCTTTCTTT	CASSRGSFMNTEAFF
NA	TRBV6-6	NA	TRBJ1-1	TGTGCCAGCAGTTACTTAGTGGGACTGAACACTGAAGCTTTCTTT	CASSYLVGLNTEAFF
NA	TRBV6-5	NA	TRBJ1-1	TGTGCCAGCAGTTACGGTATCCGGGGAGGCACTGAAGCTTTCTTT	CASSYGIRGGTEAFF
TRBD2	TRBV4-1	NA	TRBJ2-7	TGCGCCAGCAGCCAAGACGCTAGCGGTGAGGGCTACGAGCAGTACTTC	CASSQDASGEGYEQYF
NA	TRBV11-2	NA	TRBJ2-7	TGTGCCAGCAGCTCCCGGGACTCCATTAGATCCTACGAGCAGTACTTC	CASSSRDSIRSYEQYF
NA	TRBV7-9	NA	TRBJ2-1	TGTGCCACCGGGGCTGACCTCTACAATGAGCAGTTCTTC	CATGADLYNEQFF
NA	TRBV7-9	NA	TRBJ1-4	TGTGCCAGCAGCTTGTTTACGGGAGGGTATGAAAAACTGTTTTTT	CASSLFTGGYEKLFF
NA	TRBV29-1	NA	TRBJ2-3	TGCAGCGTCGCGGGGACAGAGAGGACGGGCACAGATACGCAGTATTTT	CSVAGTERTGTDTQYF
TRBD1	TRBV10-3	NA	TRBJ2-2	TGTGCCATCAGTGACCTCCGACCGACAGGGCGGAACACCGGGGAGCTGTTTTTT	CAISDLRPTGRNTGELFF
NA	TRBV7-3	NA	TRBJ1-1	TGTGCCAGCAGCCTGACTTTGACGGGGAACACTGAAGCTTTCTTT	CASSLTLTGNTEAFF
NA	TRBV29-1	NA	TRBJ2-5	TGCAGCGTTTGGATGCGGGAAGACCTGGCCCAGTACTTC	CSVWMREDLAQYF
TRBD1	TRBV6-5	few	TRBJ1-1	TGTGCCAGCAGACACAGGGGGGGTGAAGCTTTCTTT	CASRHRGGEAFF
NA	TRBV29-1	NA	TRBJ2-3	TGCAGCGTCGGGACTCCGCTTATAAAGGGGGGCACAGATACGCAGTATTTT	CSVGTPLIKGGTDTQYF
TRBD2	TRBV27	once	TRBJ2-1	TGTGCCAGCAGTTCCCTAGCGGGAGGGCTTTACTACAATGAGCAGTTCTTC	CASSSLAGGLYYNEQFF
NA	TRBV7-9	once	TRBJ2-5	TGTGCCAGCCGGCCGGAGGGGGACGGCCAAGAGACCCAGTACTTC	CASRPEGDGQETQYF
TRBD2	TRBV9	once	TRBJ2-1	TGTGCCAGCAGCGAGGGACTAGCGGGAGTGGAGCAGTTCTTC	CASSEGLAGVEQFF
NA	TRBV7-8	NA	TRBJ1-2	TGTGCCAGCAGCCCAGCTTCCTCCGGGTATGGCTACACCTTC	CASSPASSGYGYTF
NA	TRBV6-1	NA	TRBJ2-7	TGTGCCAGCAGTGCGTACTACGAGCAGTACTTC	CASSAYYEQYF
NA	TRBV28	NA	TRBJ1-5	TGTGCCAGCAGTTTTCGGGGACACCCCGCGACCCAGCATTTT	CASSFRGHPATQHF
TRBD1	TRBV30	NA	TRBJ1-3	TGTGCCTGTGCACTAGGACAGGGGAGAGCAGGAGGAAACACCATATATTTT	CACALGQGRAGGNTIYF
NA	TRBV27	NA	TRBJ2-1	TGTGCCATCGCCCCAGCCTCCCTAAATGAGCAGTTCTTC	CAIAPASLNEQFF
NA	TRBV28	NA	TRBJ2-5	TGTGCCAGCAGTGGTCCACCCACGAACCAAGAGACCCAGTACTTC	CASSGPPTNQETQYF
NA	TRBV11-1	NA	TRBJ1-1	TGTGCCAGCAGCCCCAGGGATAACACTGAAGCTTTCTTT	CASSPRDNTEAFF
TRBD1	TRBV7-9	once	TRBJ1-1	TGTGCCAGCAGCTTCGACAGGGGGAACACTGAAGCTTTCTTT	CASSFDRGNTEAFF
NA	TRBV6-1	NA	TRBJ1-1	TGTGCCAGCAGGGAGACAGGACTAAACACTGAAGCTTTCTTT	CASRETGLNTEAFF
NA	TRBV28	NA	TRBJ1-3	TGTGCCAGCAGTAACCTTCAGGCAGGGAGCTCTGGAAACACCATATATTTT	CASSNLQAGSSGNTIYF
NA	TRBV19	NA	TRBJ1-5	TGTGCCAGTAGTATCCTAGGGGGGGGGCAGCCCCAGCATTTT	CASSILGGGQPQHF
TRBD2	TRBV11-1	NA	TRBJ2-5	TGTGCCAGCAGCTTTAGCGGGTCCCTTGAGACCCAGTACTTC	CASSFSGSLETQYF
TRBD1	TRBV5-6	NA	TRBJ2-1	TGTGCCAGCAGCCCCCTCCCGCAGGGGGCGTTGTACAATGAGCAGTTCTTC	CASSPLPQGALYNEQFF
NA	TRBV2	NA	TRBJ1-4	TGTGCCAGCAGCGCAGGGCGACGTGGTGAAAAACTGTTTTTT	CASSAGRRGEKLFF
NA	TRBV30	NA	TRBJ2-1	TGTGCCTGGAGTGTACCGGCGGGAATATACAATGAGCAGTTCTTC	CAWSVPAGIYNEQFF
NA	TRBV23-1	NA	TRBJ1-2	TGCGCCAGCCATTCATTTTTGACACAAGAATCCTATGGCTACACCTTC	CASHSFLTQESYGYTF
TRBD1	TRBV7-9	once	TRBJ2-7	TGTGCCAGCAGCACAAGAGACAGGGCTCCTTGGGAGCAGTACTTC	CASSTRDRAPWEQYF
TRBD2	TRBV10-3	NA	TRBJ2-3	TGTGCCATCAGTGAGGTTGGCGGGAGCCCGGTACATACGCAGTATTTT	CAISEVGGSPVHTQYF
NA	TRBV27	NA	TRBJ2-1	TGTGCCAGCAGTTTATTCGAGTACAATGAGCAGTTCTTC	CASSLFEYNEQFF
NA	TRBV4-1	NA	TRBJ2-7	TGCGCCAGCAGCCTTACCGACAGGAACTCCTACGAGCAGTACTTC	CASSLTDRNSYEQYF